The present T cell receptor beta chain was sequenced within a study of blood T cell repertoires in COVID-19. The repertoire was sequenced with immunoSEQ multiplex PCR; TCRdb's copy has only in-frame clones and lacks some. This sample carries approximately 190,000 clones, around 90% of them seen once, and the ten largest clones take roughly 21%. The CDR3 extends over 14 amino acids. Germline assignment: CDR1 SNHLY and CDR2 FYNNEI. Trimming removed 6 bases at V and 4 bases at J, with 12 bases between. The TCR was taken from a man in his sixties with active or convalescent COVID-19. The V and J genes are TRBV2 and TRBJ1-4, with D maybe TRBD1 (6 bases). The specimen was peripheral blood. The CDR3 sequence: CASRGGRNNEKLFF. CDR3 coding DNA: TGTGCCAGCAGAGGGGGACGGAATAATGAAAAACTGTTTTTT.